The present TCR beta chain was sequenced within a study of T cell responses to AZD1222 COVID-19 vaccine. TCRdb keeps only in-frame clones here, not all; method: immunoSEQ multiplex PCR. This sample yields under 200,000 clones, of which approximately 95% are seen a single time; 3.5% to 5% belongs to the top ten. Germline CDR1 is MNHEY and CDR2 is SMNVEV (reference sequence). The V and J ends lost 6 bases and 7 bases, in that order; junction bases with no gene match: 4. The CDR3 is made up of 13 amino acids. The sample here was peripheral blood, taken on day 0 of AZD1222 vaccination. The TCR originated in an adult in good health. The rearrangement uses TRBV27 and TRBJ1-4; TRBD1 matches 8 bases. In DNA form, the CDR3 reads TGTGCCAGCAGCGGGACAGGAGGTGAAAAACTGTTTTTT. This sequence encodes CASSGTGGEKLFF.